Presented here are 19 T cell receptor beta chains from one specimen sequenced in a study of cytomegalovirus exposure and HLA in healthy donors. Primers included in the PCR were 60 Vbeta and 13 Jbeta primers. Repertoires were generated with immunoSEQ multiplex PCR, while TCRdb's copy carries only in-frame clones and drops some. Of roughly 180,000 clones listed, more than 60% are singletons. Sequenced material: PBMCs. These receptors all come from a woman aged 40 to 50 in good health and CMV-seropositive.

The chain combines TRBV28 with TRBJ2-7; 10 bases align to TRBD2. The V segment lost 1 base and the J segment 1 base; nucleotides outside the gene matches: 7. Germline lookup yields CDR1 MDHEN and CDR2 SYDVKM. The CDR3 length is 17 residues. The CDR3 loop is CASSLYPSGSSSYEQYF. The CDR3 DNA sequence: TGTGCCAGCAGTTTATATCCTAGCGGGAGTTCATCCTACGAGCAGTACTTC.

This clone was seen more than once but under ten times. J is TRBJ2-3 and V is TRBV4-3, with D perhaps TRBD2 (6 bases). The V and J ends lost 0 bases and 2 bases respectively, with 15 bases between them. This CDR3 has 17 amino acids. Germline assignment: CDR1 LGHNA and CDR2 YSLEER. As DNA, the CDR3 is TGCGCCAGCAGCCAAGATCCTGACGGGACTTACACAGATACGCAGTATTTT. Translated: CASSQDPDGTYTDTQYF.

The V gene is TRBV25-1, the J gene TRBJ2-5; D not resolved. V lost 4 bases, J lost 2 bases, and 5 bases lay in between. The length of the CDR3 is 12 residues. The germline CDR1 and CDR2 sequences are MGHDK and SYGVNS. This CDR3 is CASSALQETQYF. CDR3 coding DNA: TGTGCCAGCAGTGCCCTTCAAGAGACCCAGTACTTC.

CDR3 nucleotide sequence: TGTGCCAGCAGCGTAGTAGCGAGCGGGAGGGCCGGGGGGACCGGGGAGCTGTTTTTT. This sequence encodes CASSVVASGRAGGTGELFF. The V and J genes are TRBV9 and TRBJ2-2; 10 nucleotides agree with TRBD2. There are 19 residues in the CDR3. V lost 0 bases to trimming and J lost 5 bases; unmatched junction nucleotides: 13. Germline V gives CDR1 SGDLS, CDR2 YYNGEE.

The chain is built from TRBV4-1 and TRBJ2-1; 10 bases match TRBD2. This CDR3 spans 16 amino acids. Trimming at V came to 3 bases and at J to 3 bases, leaving 5 bases not matched to a gene. The germline V gene has CDR1 MGHRA and CDR2 YSYEKL. CDR3 in amino acids: CASSQIGTSVYNEQFF. The CDR3, as DNA: TGCGCCAGCAGCCAGATCGGGACTAGCGTCTACAATGAGCAGTTCTTC.

The chain recombines TRBV2 with TRBJ2-5, with 7 bases that match TRBD2. The junction had 5 bases not matched to a gene; V was cut back by 6 bases and J by 4 bases. This CDR3 has 13 amino acids. Germline CDR1 reads SNHLY; CDR2 reads FYNNEI. The CDR3 DNA sequence: TGTGCCAGCAGAAGAGGGGAGGGAGAGACCCAGTACTTC. It encodes CASRRGEGETQYF.

The chain is built from TRBV5-8 and TRBJ1-5, with unresolved D. V was trimmed by 1 base and J by 9 bases, leaving 8 bases between them. CDR1 is SGHTS and CDR2 is YDEGEE in the germline V gene. The CDR3 length is 12 residues. CDR3: CASSLFEGPQHF. The CDR3 bases are TGTGCCAGCAGCTTGTTCGAGGGGCCCCAGCATTTT.

This rearrangement joins TRBV7-3 to TRBJ2-3; D is possibly TRBD2 (5 bases). The CDR3 runs 13 residues. V dropped 2 bases and J dropped 4 bases, with 7 bases sitting between them. Germline V gene sequence: CDR1 SGHTA, CDR2 FQGTGA. The DNA of the CDR3 is TGTGCCAGCAGCTTAGGCGGGTCAGATACGCAGTATTTT. Its protein product is CASSLGGSDTQYF.

With respect to this clone: Other DNA sequences in the sample encode the same CDR3. The V and J genes are TRBV9 and TRBJ1-3, with D perhaps TRBD1 (6 bases). Germline loops: CDR1 SGDLS, CDR2 YYNGEE. This CDR3 spans 15 amino acids. V was cut by 4 bases and J by 6 bases, with 17 bases left in between. CDR3 region: CASSLGQGPTNTIYF. The CDR3, as DNA: TGTGCCAGCAGCTTGGGGCAGGGGCCCACAAACACCATATATTTT.

The chain has TRBV29-1 and TRBJ1-2; D unclear. There are 12 residues in the CDR3. V was cut by 4 bases and J by 4 bases, with 10 bases left in between. CDR1 and CDR2 (germline): SQVTM, ANQGSEA. CDR3 residues: CSVGERSYGYTF. CDR3 coding DNA: TGCAGCGTTGGGGAGAGGAGCTATGGCTACACCTTC.

This chain connects TRBV7-2 to TRBJ2-5, with 7 nucleotides matching TRBD1. The DNA end favors TRBJ2-7, so the J call may be wrong. Germline CDR1 is SGHTA and CDR2 is FQGNSA. This CDR3 comprises 13 residues. The CDR3 protein is CASSQGQRYEQYF. CDR3 DNA sequence: TGTGCCAGCAGCCAGGGACAGAGGTACGAGCAGTACTTC.

V gene TRBV6-5 combines with J gene TRBJ2-1, with no clear D. Trimming shortened V by 3 bases and J by 4 bases, and 13 bases separated the two germline ends. CDR1 and CDR2 from the germline V gene are MNHEY and SVGAGI. The CDR3 runs 15 residues. The chain's CDR3 is CASSYIPAAYNEQFF. The CDR3 DNA sequence: TGTGCCAGCAGTTATATTCCGGCGGCTTACAATGAGCAGTTCTTC.

The chain links TRBV7-6 to TRBJ2-3, with 9 nucleotides matching TRBD2. The V segment lost 1 base and the J segment 6 bases; nucleotides outside the gene matches: 8. Per the germline V gene, CDR1 is SGHVS and CDR2 is FNYEAQ. CDR3 size: 16 residues. This CDR3 reads CASSLVASGIRDTQYF. For the CDR3, the DNA is TGTGCCAGCAGCTTAGTGGCTAGCGGGATCCGGGATACGCAGTATTTT.

V gene TRBV11-2 combines with J gene TRBJ2-7, with a possible D match to TRBD2 (9 bases). The CDR3 extends over 18 amino acids. CDR1 is SGHAT, CDR2 FQNNGV, per germline. Trimming removed 5 bases at V and 2 bases at J, with 25 bases between. The CDR3: CASSLHPGLAGQAYEQYF. The CDR3, as DNA: TGTGCCAGCAGCCTCCATCCCGGCCTAGCGGGACAGGCCTACGAGCAGTACTTC.

The chain uses TRBV19 and TRBJ2-2; a possible D gene is TRBD2 (5 bases). The CDR3 covers 15 residues. Germline assignment: CDR1 LNHDA and CDR2 SQIVND (reference sequence). The V end lost 7 bases, the J end lost 0 bases, and 12 bases lay between the germline ends. CDR3 amino acids: CASNGERSNTGELFF. The DNA for the CDR3 is TGTGCCAGTAATGGGGAGCGTTCGAACACCGGGGAGCTGTTTTTT.

The chain employs TRBV6-5 and TRBJ2-3; TRBD1 might be the D (5 bases). Deletions cut 6 bases from V and 3 bases from J, with 10 bases between. The germline V gene has CDR1 MNHEY and CDR2 SVGAGI. This CDR3 region has 13 residues. The DNA for the CDR3 is TGTGCCAGCAGAACAGGCGATACAGATACGCAGTATTTT. It codes for CASRTGDTDTQYF.

V gene TRBV25-1 combines with J gene TRBJ2-6; D is unresolved. V was pared by 3 bases and J by 3 bases, with 6 bases between. The CDR3 totals 14 residues. From germline, CDR1 is MGHDK and CDR2 SYGVNS. This CDR3 reads CASSDPFGANVLTF. As DNA, the CDR3 is TGTGCCAGCAGTGATCCTTTTGGGGCCAACGTCCTGACTTTC.

The chain is built from TRBV5-1 and TRBJ2-3; 7 nucleotides match TRBD2. The CDR3 spans 15 residues. The ends lost 5 bases at V and 2 bases at J; junction bases unmatched: 8. CDR1 and CDR2 from the germline V gene are SGHRS and YFSETQ. CDR3 DNA sequence: TGCGCCAGCAGAGCCGGGACTACCCACACAGATACGCAGTATTTT. Protein sequence: CASRAGTTHTDTQYF.

The chain combines TRBV5-1 with TRBJ2-1, with 9 bases fitting TRBD2. After removal of 1 base from V and 9 bases from J, the junction contained 8 bases not matched to a gene. CDR1 and CDR2 (germline): SGHRS, YFSETQ. This CDR3 has 15 amino acids. For the CDR3, the DNA is TGCGCCAGCAGCTTGCCTGGCGGGAGGGCCCTTGAGCAGTTCTTC. It is translated as CASSLPGGRALEQFF.